This T cell receptor (beta chain) derives from a study of neurological immune-mediated disorders. MiXCR, applied by TCRdb to the 5' RACE reads, yields one record per CDR3 protein. The sample has 55,000 to 70,000 distinct CDR3 sequences, over 9.5% seen once. The CDR3 is 13 amino acids. V was cut by 4 bases and J by 5 bases, with 10 bases left in between. In germline, CDR1 is SGHRS, CDR2 YFSETQ. The chain links TRBV5-1 to TRBJ2-1; a weak D match, TRBD2 (7 bases). The TCR was taken from a man aged 55 to 70 in good health. Specimen: PBMCs. This CDR3 is CASSEGGNNEQFF. Written as DNA, the CDR3 is TGCGCCAGCAGCGAGGGGGGGAACAATGAGCAGTTCTTC. Together with reference TRBV5-1 and TRBJ2-1, the CDR3 gives the full variable domain: KAGVTQTPRYLIKTRGQQVTLSCSPISGHRSVSWYQQTPGQGLQFLFEYFSETQRNKGNFPGRFSGRQFSNSRSEMNVSTLELGDSALYLCASSEGGNNEQFFGPGTRLTVL.